This T cell receptor (beta chain) was captured by sequencing in a study of glioma-infiltrating T cells. The study's findings and limits: Above-expected tissue-blood divergence occurred in all gliomas, most in low-grade ones. Tissue and blood shared very few CDR3 sequences.

The iRepertoire nested amplicon-rescue multiplex PCR amplified TCR alpha and beta CDR3s from RNA. TCRdb ran MiXCR on the multiplex PCR reads and lists one entry per CDR3 protein. Of about 140,000 distinct CDR3 sequences in the sample, approximately 40% were seen once. Turning to this clonotype: Its antigen is unidentified.

Trimming shortened V by 7 bases and J by 2 bases, and 21 bases separated the two germline ends. Germline CDR1 MNHEY, CDR2 SVGEGT. There are 16 residues in the CDR3. The source is a human donor with low-grade glioma or glioblastoma, undergoing nonglioma brain surgery, or in good health (not recorded which). The sample was glioma tissue, nonneoplastic brain tissue, or PBMCs (not recorded which). The chain joins TRBV6-2 or TRBV6-3 to TRBJ2-7; either TRBD1 or TRBD2 may supply D (6 bases each). CDR3 protein: CASNSRGVGRAYEQYF. CDR3 sequence (DNA): TGTGCCAGCAACTCAAGGGGGGTAGGAAGGGCCTACGAGCAGTACTTC.